This T cell receptor (beta chain) was captured in a study of cytomegalovirus exposure and HLA in healthy donors. Study-level information: From HLA-typed donors, an early data release held 70 million to 100 million unique TCRs.

This CDR3 has 14 residues. V dropped 6 bases and J dropped 6 bases, with 17 bases sitting between them. Looked up from germline, CDR1 is SEHNR and CDR2 is FQNEAQ (reference sequence). Nominally healthy donors were sampled, though unrecorded immune exposures were likely. Primers included in the PCR were 60 Vbeta and 13 Jbeta primers. The table came from immunoSEQ multiplex PCR; TCRdb's copy has only in-frame clones and leaves some out. The sample includes 130,000 or so clones. Overall study findings and caveats: It has been reported that TCR beta sequences accurately predicted the HLA-A and HLA-B alleles of most subjects. The productive fraction for most TCR beta V segments was about 87% or about 30% in an earlier analysis.

For this clone: Antigen unknown.

The TCR sequence derives from a woman aged 18-35 years in good health and CMV-seronegative. The sequenced material came from PBMCs. The chain recombines TRBV7-9 with TRBJ1-1; D is perhaps TRBD1 (6 bases). The CDR3 DNA reads TGTGCCAGCAGTTTCTTAGACAGGACCCCTGAAGCTTTCTTT. This codes for CASSFLDRTPEAFF.